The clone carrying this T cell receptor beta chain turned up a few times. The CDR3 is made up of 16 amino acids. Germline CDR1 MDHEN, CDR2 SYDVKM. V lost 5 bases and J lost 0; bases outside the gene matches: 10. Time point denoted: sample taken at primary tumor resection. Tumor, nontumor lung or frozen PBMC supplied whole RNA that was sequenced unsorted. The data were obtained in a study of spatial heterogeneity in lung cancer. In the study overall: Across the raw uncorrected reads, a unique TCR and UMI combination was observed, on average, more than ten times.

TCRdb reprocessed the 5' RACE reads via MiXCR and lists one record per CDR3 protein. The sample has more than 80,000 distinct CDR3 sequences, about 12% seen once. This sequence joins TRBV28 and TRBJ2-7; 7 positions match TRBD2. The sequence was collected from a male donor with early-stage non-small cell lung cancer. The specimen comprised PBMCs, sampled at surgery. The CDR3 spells CASSGRRGLDSYEQYF. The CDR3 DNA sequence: TGTGCCAGCAGTGGGCGCCGTGGACTAGACTCCTACGAGCAGTACTTC.